This is a list of T cell receptor beta chains from one sample in a study of OX40 agonist ivuxolimab in advanced cancers. The data were produced by immunoSEQ multiplex PCR, yet TCRdb's version contains in-frame clones alone and is incomplete. The data hold 50,000 to 70,000 clones, with 65% to 85% observed a single time. The specimen comprised CD4+ or CD8+ T cells sorted from blood, sampled in a trial of the OX40 agonist ivuxolimab. These receptors came from an adult with an advanced solid tumor such as melanoma, head and neck, liver or kidney cancer. Each CDR3 is given with its conserved first and last residue. A D gene is named only where the DNA matches it firmly. Clone size is given for some rows only: seen once, a few or many times, or a class if the clone is expanded.

j_call | clone_size | v_call | d_call | cdr3_nt | cdr3_aa
TRBJ2-6 | NA | TRBV18 | TRBD2 | TGTGCCAGCTCACCTCTAGCGGGGGGCTCTGGGGCCAACGTCCTGACTTTC | CASSPLAGGSGANVLTF
TRBJ1-1 | NA | TRBV5-1 | NA | TGCGCCAGCAGCTTGGCAGGGGTTTTCACTGAAGCTTTCTTT | CASSLAGVFTEAFF
TRBJ1-4 | NA | TRBV6-1 | NA | TGTGCCAGCAGTAGTTCGGGGAGACTAAATGAAAAACTGTTTTTT | CASSSSGRLNEKLFF
TRBJ2-1 | few | TRBV7-9 | TRBD2 | TGTGCCAGCAGCACACGGACTAGCGGGGCCCAGTGGCAGTTCTTC | CASSTRTSGAQWQFF
TRBJ1-1 | NA | TRBV19 | NA | TGTGCCAGTAGTGCGCAACGCCTAGGCACTGAAGCTTTCTTT | CASSAQRLGTEAFF
TRBJ2-5 | NA | TRBV5-1 | TRBD1 | TGCGCCAGCAGCTTCTGGACAGGGATGAAGACCCAGTACTTC | CASSFWTGMKTQYF
TRBJ2-7 | NA | TRBV2 | NA | TGTGCCAGCATCCTCTCAGAGAGCTACGAGCAGTACTTC | CASILSESYEQYF
TRBJ1-5 | once | TRBV18 | NA | TGTGCCAGCTCACCACCCGGTCAGCCCCAGCATTTT | CASSPPGQPQHF
TRBJ1-1 | NA | TRBV5-6 | NA | TGTGCCAGCAGCACGACAGCGAACACTGAAGCTTTCTTT | CASSTTANTEAFF
TRBJ2-3 | NA | TRBV2 | NA | TGTGCCAGCAGTGGGCCGCAGAAATTAGATACGCAGTATTTT | CASSGPQKLDTQYF
TRBJ2-1 | NA | TRBV4-1 | TRBD2 | TGCGCCAGCAGCCATGGACTAGCGGAAACCTACAATGAGCAGTTCTTC | CASSHGLAETYNEQFF
TRBJ1-1 | few | TRBV4-3 | NA | TGCGCCAGCAGCCAATCTCGGGGATTAGGCACTGAAGCTTTCTTT | CASSQSRGLGTEAFF
TRBJ2-1 | NA | TRBV6-1 | NA | TGTGCCAGCGCAGAGGGGCGACTGGGCAATGAGCAGTTCTTC | CASAEGRLGNEQFF
TRBJ2-5 | NA | TRBV5-1 | TRBD1 | TGCGCCAGCAGCATGGGACAGGGCGAGGAGACCCAGTACTTC | CASSMGQGEETQYF
TRBJ1-1 | NA | TRBV28 | NA | TGTGCCAGCGGGGGCCACACTGAAGCTTTCTTT | CASGGHTEAFF
TRBJ2-2 | NA | TRBV19 | TRBD2 | TGTGCCAGTAGTATACTAGCGGGAGAGGCCGGGGAGCTGTTTTTT | CASSILAGEAGELFF
TRBJ2-3 | NA | TRBV30 | NA | TGTGCCTGGAGGAGGGCAGGGGACGGCACAGATACGCAGTATTTT | CAWRRAGDGTDTQYF
TRBJ2-7 | NA | TRBV14 | NA | TGTGCCAGCAGCCAAGCTCTCGTGCAGTACTTC | CASSQALVQYF
TRBJ1-1 | NA | TRBV11-2 | NA | TGTGCCAGCAGCTTGTCGTCGATTGTAAGAGTGAACACTGAAGCTTTCTTT | CASSLSSIVRVNTEAFF
TRBJ2-7 | NA | TRBV7-2 | NA | TGTGCCAGCAGCTTAAATCGGGGACTCGGCGAGCAGTACTTC | CASSLNRGLGEQYF
TRBJ1-1 | few | TRBV12-5 | NA | TGTGCTAGTGGGGTCCGGGGGAACACTGAAGCTTTCTTT | CASGVRGNTEAFF
TRBJ2-1 | few | TRBV27 | TRBD1 | TGTGCCAGCAGTCGGCCCGGGACAGGGTTCGCCAATGAGCAGTTCTTC | CASSRPGTGFANEQFF
TRBJ1-1 | few | TRBV12-5 | NA | TGTGCTAGTGGTCTCGGCCCGAACACTGAAGCTTTCTTT | CASGLGPNTEAFF
TRBJ1-1 | NA | TRBV7-3 | NA | TGTGCCAGCAGCTTAACGCCTGTACAGGGATCGGACACTGAAGCTTTCTTT | CASSLTPVQGSDTEAFF